What follows is one T cell receptor (beta chain) and its context. Its antigen is unidentified. In the authors' workflow: In papillary thyroid cancer, a distant-metastasis classifier was built using CDR3 differences across clinicopathological groups. Using MiXCR, TCRdb re-called clones from the PCR reads. TCRdb's processing, not the authors', yielded these V and J calls. The table records some 3,000 clones, around 37% of them present only once. CDR1 MNHNS and CDR2 SASEGT come from the germline V gene. The germline V and J ends were trimmed by 5 bases and 0 bases, with 8 bases remaining between them. The length of the CDR3 is 15 residues. The data are from a study of metastatic and nonmetastatic thyroid tumors. Turning to the study itself: The study looked at repertoires side by side in blood and in tumor or nodule tissue from malignant and benign thyroid patients.

Before thyroid surgery, none of the patients had received any treatment. Study observations and caveats: It was reported that TCR beta diversity was significantly higher in malignant thyroid tumors than benign nodules, in blood and tumor.

Sequencing used tumor tissue. This chain joins TRBV6-1 and TRBJ2-6; D gene ambiguous. The clonotype was recovered from a female donor with papillary thyroid cancer or a benign thyroid nodule (not recorded which). Some clones in this sample may be carry-over from other donors' samples. This chain's CDR3 is CASSFQDSGANVLTF. The CDR3 coding sequence is TGTGCCAGCAGTTTCCAGGACTCTGGGGCCAACGTCCTGACTTTC.